The sequence of this T cell receptor beta chain was determined in a study of blood T cell repertoires in COVID-19. The V and J ends lost 7 bases and 3 bases, in that order; junction bases with no gene match: 4. From germline, CDR1 is SGHNT and CDR2 YENEEA. The CDR3 totals 15 residues. As originally analysed: For nucleated cells, counts were estimated from reference gene primer amplification. This table comes from immunoSEQ multiplex PCR, and its TCRdb copy is limited to in-frame clones, with some not included. V and J calls and clone size follow that table, whereas D and trimming were derived from the DNA. The table has about 230,000 clones, approximately 87% seen once; the top ten hold 2.5% to 3%.

This chain uses TRBV11-3 with TRBJ2-3; 13 positions match TRBD2. The specimen was peripheral blood. The receptor comes from a woman aged 70-85 years with active or convalescent COVID-19. The CDR3, as DNA: TGTGCCAGCACCTCGGGACTAGCGGGGACAGATACGCAGTATTTT. Protein: CASTSGLAGTDTQYF.